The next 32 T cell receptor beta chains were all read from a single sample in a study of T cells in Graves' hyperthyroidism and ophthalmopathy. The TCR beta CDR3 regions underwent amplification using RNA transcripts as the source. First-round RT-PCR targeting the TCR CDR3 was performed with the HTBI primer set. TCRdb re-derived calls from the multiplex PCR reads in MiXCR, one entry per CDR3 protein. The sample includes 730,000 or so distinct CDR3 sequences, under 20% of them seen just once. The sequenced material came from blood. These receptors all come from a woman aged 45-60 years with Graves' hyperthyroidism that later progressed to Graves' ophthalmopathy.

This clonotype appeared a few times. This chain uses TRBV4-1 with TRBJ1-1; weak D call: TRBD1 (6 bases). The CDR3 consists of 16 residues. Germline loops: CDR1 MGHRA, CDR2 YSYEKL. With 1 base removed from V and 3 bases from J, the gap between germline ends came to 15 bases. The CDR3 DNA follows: TGCGCCAGCAGCCAAGGAAACTTGGGGGCGGACACTGAAGCTTTCTTT. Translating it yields CASSQGNLGADTEAFF.

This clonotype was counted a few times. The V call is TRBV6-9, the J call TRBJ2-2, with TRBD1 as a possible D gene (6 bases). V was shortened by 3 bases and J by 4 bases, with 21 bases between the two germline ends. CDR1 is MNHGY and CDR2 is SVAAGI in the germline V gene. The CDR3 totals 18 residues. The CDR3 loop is CASSYAGVPSMLTGELFF. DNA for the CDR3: TGTGCCAGCAGTTACGCAGGGGTACCTTCTATGCTCACCGGGGAGCTGTTTTTT.

Here the CDR3 reads CASSDYSGRTGTGELFF. The CDR3 region has the DNA TGTGCCAGCAGTGACTATAGCGGGCGGACGGGCACCGGGGAGCTGTTTTTT. The chain has TRBV2 and TRBJ2-2; 7 bases line up with TRBD2. Trimming at V came to 3 bases and at J to 4 bases, leaving 11 bases not matched to a gene. Germline CDR1 is SNHLY and CDR2 is FYNNEI. The CDR3 contains 17 residues.

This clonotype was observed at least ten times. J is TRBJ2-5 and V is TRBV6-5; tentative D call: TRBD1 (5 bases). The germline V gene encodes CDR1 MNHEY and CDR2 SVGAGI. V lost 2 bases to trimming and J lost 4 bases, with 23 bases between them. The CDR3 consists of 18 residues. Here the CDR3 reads CASSYRSGRTGRRETQYF. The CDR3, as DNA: TGTGCCAGCAGTTACCGATCGGGTCGAACAGGAAGGAGAGAGACCCAGTACTTC.

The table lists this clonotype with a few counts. CDR3 nucleotides: TGCGCCAGCAGTGGAGGGACAGGATTACACGAGCAGTACTTC. It is translated as CASSGGTGLHEQYF. V usage is TRBV10-1 and J usage is TRBJ2-7; 8 bases map to TRBD1. J gave up 5 bases and V 4 bases, and 7 bases lay outside the gene matches. The germline V gene encodes CDR1 WNHNN and CDR2 SYGVQD (reference sequence). CDR3 length: 14 residues.

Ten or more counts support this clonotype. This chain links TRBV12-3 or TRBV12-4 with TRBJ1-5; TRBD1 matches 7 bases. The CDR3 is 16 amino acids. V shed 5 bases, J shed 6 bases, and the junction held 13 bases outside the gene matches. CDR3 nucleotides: TGTGCCAGCAGTCCGACCCGGGACAGTATTTTTCAGCCCCAGCATTTT. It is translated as CASSPTRDSIFQPQHF.

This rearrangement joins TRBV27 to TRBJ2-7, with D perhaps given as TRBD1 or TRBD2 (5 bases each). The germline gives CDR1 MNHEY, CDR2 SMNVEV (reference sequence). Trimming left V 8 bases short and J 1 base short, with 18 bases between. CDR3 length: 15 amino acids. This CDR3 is CASERGRGRSYEQYF. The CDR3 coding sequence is TGTGCCAGCGAAAGAGGACGGGGCCGGTCCTACGAGCAGTACTTC.

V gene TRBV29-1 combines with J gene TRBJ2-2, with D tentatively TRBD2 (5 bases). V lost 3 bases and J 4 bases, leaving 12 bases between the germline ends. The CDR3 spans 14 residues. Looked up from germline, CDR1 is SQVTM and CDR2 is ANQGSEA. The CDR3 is CSVDNSGGTGELFF. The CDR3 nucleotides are TGCAGCGTTGATAACAGCGGTGGCACCGGGGAGCTGTTTTTT.

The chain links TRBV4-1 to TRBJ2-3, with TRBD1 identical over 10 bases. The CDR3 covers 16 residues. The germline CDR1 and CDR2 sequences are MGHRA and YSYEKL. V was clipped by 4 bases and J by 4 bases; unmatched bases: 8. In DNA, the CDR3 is TGCGCCAGCAGCCGCCCGCCGGGACAGGGGTCAGATACGCAGTATTTT. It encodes CASSRPPGQGSDTQYF.

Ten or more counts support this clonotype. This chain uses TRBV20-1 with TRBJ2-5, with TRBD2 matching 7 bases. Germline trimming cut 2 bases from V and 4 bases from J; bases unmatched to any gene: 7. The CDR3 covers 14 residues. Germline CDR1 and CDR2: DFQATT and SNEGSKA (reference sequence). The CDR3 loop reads CSARPHGRLETQYF. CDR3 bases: TGCAGTGCTAGACCGCACGGGAGGTTAGAGACCCAGTACTTC.

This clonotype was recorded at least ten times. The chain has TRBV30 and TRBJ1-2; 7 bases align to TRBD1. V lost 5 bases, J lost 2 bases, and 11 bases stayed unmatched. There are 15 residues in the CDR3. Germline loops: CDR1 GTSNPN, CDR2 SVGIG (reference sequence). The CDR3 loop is CAWAKGQPANYGYTF. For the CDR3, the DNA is TGTGCCTGGGCAAAGGGACAGCCTGCGAACTATGGCTACACCTTC. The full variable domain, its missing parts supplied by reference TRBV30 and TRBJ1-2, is SQTIHQWPATLVQPVGSPLSLECTVEGTSNPNLYWYRQAAGRGLQLLFYSVGIGQISSEVPQNLSASRPQDRQFILSSKKLLLSDSGFYLCAWAKGQPANYGYTFGSGTRLTVV.

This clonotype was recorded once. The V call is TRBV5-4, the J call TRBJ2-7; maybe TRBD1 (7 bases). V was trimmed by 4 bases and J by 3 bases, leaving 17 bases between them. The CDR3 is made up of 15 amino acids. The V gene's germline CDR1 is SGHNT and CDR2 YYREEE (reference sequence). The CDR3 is CASSAGQTEHYEQYF. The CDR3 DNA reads TGTGCCAGCAGCGCGGGACAGACCGAGCACTACGAGCAGTACTTC.

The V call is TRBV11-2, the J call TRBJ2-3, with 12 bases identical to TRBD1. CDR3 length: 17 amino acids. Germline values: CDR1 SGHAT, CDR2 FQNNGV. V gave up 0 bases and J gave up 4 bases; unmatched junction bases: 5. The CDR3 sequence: CASSLEVGQGAPDTQYF. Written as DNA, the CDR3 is TGTGCCAGCAGCTTAGAGGTGGGACAGGGGGCTCCAGATACGCAGTATTTT.

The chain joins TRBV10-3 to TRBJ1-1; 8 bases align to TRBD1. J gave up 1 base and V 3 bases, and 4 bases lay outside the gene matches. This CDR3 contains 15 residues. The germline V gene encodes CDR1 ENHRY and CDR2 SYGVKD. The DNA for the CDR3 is TGTGCCATCAGTGATACCGGGACAGGGAACACTGAAGCTTTCTTT. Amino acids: CAISDTGTGNTEAFF.

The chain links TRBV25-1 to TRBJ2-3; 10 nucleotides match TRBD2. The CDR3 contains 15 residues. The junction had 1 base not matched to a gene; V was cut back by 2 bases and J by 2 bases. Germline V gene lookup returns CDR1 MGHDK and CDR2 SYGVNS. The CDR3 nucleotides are TGTGCCAGCAGTGAAACTAGCGGGAACACAGATACGCAGTATTTT. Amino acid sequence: CASSETSGNTDTQYF.

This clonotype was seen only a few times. CDR3: CASRIMRGGNYANTGELFF. CDR3 bases: TGTGCCAGCAGGATTATGCGGGGGGGGAACTACGCGAACACCGGGGAGCTGTTTTTT. The chain employs TRBV6-2 or TRBV6-3 and TRBJ2-2; 9 nucleotides match TRBD2. Trimming cost V 6 bases and J 0 bases; bases outside gene matches: 14. Germline CDR1 and CDR2: MNHEY and SVGEGT. CDR3 length: 19 residues.

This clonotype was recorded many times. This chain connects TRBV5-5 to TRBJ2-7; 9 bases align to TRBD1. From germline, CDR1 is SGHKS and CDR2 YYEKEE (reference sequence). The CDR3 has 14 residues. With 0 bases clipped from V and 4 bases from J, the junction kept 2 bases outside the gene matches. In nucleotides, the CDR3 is TGTGCCAGCAGCTTGGGACAGGGGGTGTACGAGCAGTACTTC. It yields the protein CASSLGQGVYEQYF. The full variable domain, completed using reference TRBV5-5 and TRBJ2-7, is DAGVTQSPTHLIKTRGQQVTLRCSPISGHKSVSWYQQVLGQGPQFIFQYYEKEERGRGNFPDRFSARQFPNYSSELNVNALLLGDSALYLCASSLGQGVYEQYFGPGTRLTVT.

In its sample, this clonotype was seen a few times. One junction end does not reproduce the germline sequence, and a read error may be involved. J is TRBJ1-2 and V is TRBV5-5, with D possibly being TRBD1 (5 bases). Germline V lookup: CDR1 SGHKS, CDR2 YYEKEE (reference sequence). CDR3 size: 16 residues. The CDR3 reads CASSWGGGRANYGYTF. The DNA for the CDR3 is TGTGCCAGCAGCTGGGGGGGGGGTCGAGCTAACTATGGTTACACCTTC.

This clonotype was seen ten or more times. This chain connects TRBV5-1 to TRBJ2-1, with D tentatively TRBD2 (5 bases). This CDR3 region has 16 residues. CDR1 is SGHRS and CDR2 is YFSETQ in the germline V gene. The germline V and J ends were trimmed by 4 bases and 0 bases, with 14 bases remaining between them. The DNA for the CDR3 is TGCGCCAGCAGCCAAACGGGATCGGGCTCCTACAATGAGCAGTTCTTC. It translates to CASSQTGSGSYNEQFF.

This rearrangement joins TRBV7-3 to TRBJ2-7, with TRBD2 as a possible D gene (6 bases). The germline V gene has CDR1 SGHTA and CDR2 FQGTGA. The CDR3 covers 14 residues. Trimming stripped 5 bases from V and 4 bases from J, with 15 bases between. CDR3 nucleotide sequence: TGTGCCAGCAGCCAGGGTGTTGGAGGGTACGAGCAGTACTTC. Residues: CASSQGVGGYEQYF.

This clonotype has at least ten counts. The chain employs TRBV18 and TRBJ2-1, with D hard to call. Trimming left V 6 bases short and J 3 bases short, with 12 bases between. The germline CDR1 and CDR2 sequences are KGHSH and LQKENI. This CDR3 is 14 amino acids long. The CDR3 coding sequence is TGTGCCAGCTCCGGCAGCGCCGTCTACAATGAGCAGTTCTTC. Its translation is CASSGSAVYNEQFF.

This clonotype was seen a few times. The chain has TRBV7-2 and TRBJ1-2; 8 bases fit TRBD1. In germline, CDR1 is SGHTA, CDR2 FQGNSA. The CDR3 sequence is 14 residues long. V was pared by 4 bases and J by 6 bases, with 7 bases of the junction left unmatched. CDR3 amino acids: CASSSLQGGNGYTF. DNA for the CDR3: TGTGCCAGCAGCTCACTACAGGGGGGGAATGGCTACACCTTC.

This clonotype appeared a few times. CDR3 in DNA: TGTGCCAGCAGTTACTTCAACAGGGGGGGTGATGGCTACACCTTC. This encodes CASSYFNRGGDGYTF. The V call is TRBV6-2 or TRBV6-3, the J call TRBJ1-2; TRBD1 matches 8 bases. V lost 1 base and J lost 6; bases outside the gene matches: 7. This CDR3 comprises 15 residues. The germline V gene has CDR1 MNHEY and CDR2 SVGEGT.

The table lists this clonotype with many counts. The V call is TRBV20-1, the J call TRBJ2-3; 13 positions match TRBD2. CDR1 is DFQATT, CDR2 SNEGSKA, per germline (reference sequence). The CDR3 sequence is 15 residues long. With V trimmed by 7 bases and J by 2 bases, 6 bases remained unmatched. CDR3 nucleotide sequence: TGCAGTGGCAGACTAGCGGGAGGATCCACAGATACGCAGTATTTT. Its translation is CSGRLAGGSTDTQYF.

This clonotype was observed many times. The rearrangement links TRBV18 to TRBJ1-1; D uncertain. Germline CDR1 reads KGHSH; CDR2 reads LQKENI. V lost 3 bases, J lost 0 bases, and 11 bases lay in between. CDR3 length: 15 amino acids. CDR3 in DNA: TGTGCCAGCTCACCCTCAGTCATCATGAACACTGAAGCTTTCTTT. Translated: CASSPSVIMNTEAFF.

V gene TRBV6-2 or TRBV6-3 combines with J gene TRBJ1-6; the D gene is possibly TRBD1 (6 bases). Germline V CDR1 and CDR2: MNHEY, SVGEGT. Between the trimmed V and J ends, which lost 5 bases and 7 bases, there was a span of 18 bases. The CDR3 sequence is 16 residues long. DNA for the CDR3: TGTGCCAGCAGTACTTACAGGGTCGATGTGAATTCACCCCTCCACTTT. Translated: CASSTYRVDVNSPLHF.

CDR3 in DNA: TGTGCCAGCCGCTCAACCCCATCACAGGGGGCGGGACAGCCCCAGCATTTT. Residues: CASRSTPSQGAGQPQHF. V is TRBV7-8 and J is TRBJ1-5, with 9 bases matching TRBD1. Germline-derived CDR1 and CDR2 are SGHVS and FQNEAQ. The CDR3 loop spans 17 amino acids. V was clipped by 8 bases and J by 7 bases; unmatched bases: 18. The variable domain in full, with the rest retrieved from reference TRBV7-8 and TRBJ1-5, is GAGVSQSPRYKVAKRGQDVALRCDPISGHVSLFWYQQALGQGPEFLTYFQNEAQLDKSGLPSDRFFAERPEGSVSTLKIQRTQQEDSAVYLCASRSTPSQGAGQPQHFGDGTRLSIL.

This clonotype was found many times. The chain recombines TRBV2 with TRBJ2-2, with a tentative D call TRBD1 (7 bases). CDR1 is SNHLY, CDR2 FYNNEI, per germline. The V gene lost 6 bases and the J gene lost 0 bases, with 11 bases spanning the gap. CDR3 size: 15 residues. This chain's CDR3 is CASREGTANTGELFF. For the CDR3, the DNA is TGTGCCAGCAGGGAGGGGACAGCGAACACCGGGGAGCTGTTTTTT.

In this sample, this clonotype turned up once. For the CDR3, the DNA is TGTGCCAGCAGGGAGGCTCCTCAGGGCAATCAGCCCCAGCATTTT. The encoded protein is CASREAPQGNQPQHF. The chain recombines TRBV2 with TRBJ1-5; D unresolved. Per the germline V gene, CDR1 is SNHLY and CDR2 is FYNNEI. V was trimmed by 6 bases and J by 2 bases, leaving 14 bases between them. This CDR3 comprises 15 residues.

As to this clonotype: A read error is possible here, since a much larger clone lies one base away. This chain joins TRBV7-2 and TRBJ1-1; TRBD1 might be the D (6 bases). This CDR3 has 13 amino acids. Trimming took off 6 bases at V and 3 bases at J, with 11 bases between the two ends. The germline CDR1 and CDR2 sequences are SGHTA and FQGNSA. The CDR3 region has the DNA TGTACCAGCAGTTTCACAGGGTACACTGAAGCTTTCTTT. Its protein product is CTSSFTGYTEAFF.

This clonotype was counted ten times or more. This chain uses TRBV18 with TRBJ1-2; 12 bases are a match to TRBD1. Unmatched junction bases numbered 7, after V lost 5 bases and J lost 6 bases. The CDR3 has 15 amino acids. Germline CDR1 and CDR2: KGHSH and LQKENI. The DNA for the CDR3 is TGTGCCAGCTCATTGGGACAGGGGGCCGTTGATGGCTACACCTTC. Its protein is CASSLGQGAVDGYTF.

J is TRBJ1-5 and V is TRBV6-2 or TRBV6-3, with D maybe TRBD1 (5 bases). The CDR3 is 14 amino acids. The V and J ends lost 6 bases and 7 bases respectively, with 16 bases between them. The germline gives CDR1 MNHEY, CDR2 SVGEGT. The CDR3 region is CASREDNAPQPQHF. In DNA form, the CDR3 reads TGTGCCAGCAGAGAGGACAATGCTCCCCAGCCCCAGCATTTT.